This section outlines one T cell receptor (beta chain) sequence together with its context. This entry comes from a study of blood T cell repertoires in COVID-19. In the study overall: Italy, Spain and the United States were the sources of the convalescent and acute COVID-19 samples.

The V gene end was trimmed by 2 bases and the J gene end by 4 bases; junction bases not matched to a gene: 7. CDR3 length equals 15 residues. In germline, CDR1 is SEHNR, CDR2 FQNEAQ (reference sequence). Under the authors' procedure: Reference gene primer amplification gave nucleated cell count estimates. TCRdb keeps only in-frame clones here, not all; method: immunoSEQ multiplex PCR. That table is the source of V, J and clone size, and D and trimming were worked out from the DNA. Of approximately 300,000 clones listed, approximately 85% are singletons. The chain links TRBV7-9 to TRBJ1-1; 7 bases are shared with TRBD1. Sample: peripheral blood. This clonotype was sampled from a woman aged 50 to 60 with acute or convalescent COVID-19. The CDR3 nucleotides read TGTGCCAGCAGCTTAAGACAGGGTTGGGCCACTGAAGCTTTCTTT. Encoded protein: CASSLRQGWATEAFF.